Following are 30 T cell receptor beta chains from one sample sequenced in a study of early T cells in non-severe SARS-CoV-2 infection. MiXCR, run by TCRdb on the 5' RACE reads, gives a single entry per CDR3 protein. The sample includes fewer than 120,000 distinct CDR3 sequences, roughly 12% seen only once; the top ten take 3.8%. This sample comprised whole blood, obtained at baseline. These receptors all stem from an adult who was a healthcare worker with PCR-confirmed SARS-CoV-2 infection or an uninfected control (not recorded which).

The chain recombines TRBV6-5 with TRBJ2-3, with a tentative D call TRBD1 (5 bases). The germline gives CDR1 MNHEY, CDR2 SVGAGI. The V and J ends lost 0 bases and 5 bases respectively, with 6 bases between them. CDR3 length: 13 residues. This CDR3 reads CASSYSQEDTQYF. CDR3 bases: TGTGCCAGCAGTTACTCACAGGAAGATACGCAGTATTTT.

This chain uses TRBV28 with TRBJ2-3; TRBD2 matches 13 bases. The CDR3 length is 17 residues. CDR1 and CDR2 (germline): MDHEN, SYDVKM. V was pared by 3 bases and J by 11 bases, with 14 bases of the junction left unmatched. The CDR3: CASSFPGGLAGVNMQYF. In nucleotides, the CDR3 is TGTGCCAGCAGTTTCCCAGGAGGACTAGCGGGAGTGAATATGCAGTATTTT.

In nucleotides, the CDR3 is TGTGCCAGCAGCCAGGGGACGACTAACTATGGCTACACCTTC. Amino acid sequence: CASSQGTTNYGYTF. This chain connects TRBV7-6 to TRBJ1-2; D might be TRBD1 (6 bases). V was pared by 5 bases and J by 0 bases, with 10 bases between. Germline loops: CDR1 SGHVS, CDR2 FNYEAQ. The CDR3 is made up of 14 amino acids.

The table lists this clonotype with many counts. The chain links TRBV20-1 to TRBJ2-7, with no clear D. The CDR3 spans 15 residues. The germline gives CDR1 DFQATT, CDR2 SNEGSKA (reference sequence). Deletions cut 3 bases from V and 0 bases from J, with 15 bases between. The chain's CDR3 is CSARVIGPSSYEQYF. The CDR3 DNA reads TGCAGTGCTAGGGTAATCGGCCCTAGCTCCTACGAGCAGTACTTC.

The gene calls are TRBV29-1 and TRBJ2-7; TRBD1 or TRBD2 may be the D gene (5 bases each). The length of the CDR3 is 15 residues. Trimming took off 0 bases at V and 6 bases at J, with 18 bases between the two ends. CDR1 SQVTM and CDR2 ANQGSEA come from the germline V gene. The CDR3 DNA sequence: TGCAGCGTTGAAGATGGGACGACCCCCTTCGGCGAGCAGTACTTC. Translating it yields CSVEDGTTPFGEQYF.

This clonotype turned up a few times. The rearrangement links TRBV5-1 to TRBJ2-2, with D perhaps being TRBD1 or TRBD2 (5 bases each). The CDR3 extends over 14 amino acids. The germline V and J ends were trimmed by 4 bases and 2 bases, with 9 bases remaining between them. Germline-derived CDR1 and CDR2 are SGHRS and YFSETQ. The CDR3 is CASSGTGNTGELFF. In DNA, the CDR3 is TGCGCCAGCAGCGGGACGGGAAACACCGGGGAGCTGTTTTTT.

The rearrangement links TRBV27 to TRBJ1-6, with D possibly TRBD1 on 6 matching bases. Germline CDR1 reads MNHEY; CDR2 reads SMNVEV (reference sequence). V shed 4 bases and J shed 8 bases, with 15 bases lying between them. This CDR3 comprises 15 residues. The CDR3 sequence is CASSSRPTGHSPLHF. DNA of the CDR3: TGTGCCAGCAGTTCTAGGCCGACAGGTCATTCACCCCTCCACTTT.

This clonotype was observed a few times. The CDR3 spells CASSLGGATLYEQYF. The CDR3 coding sequence is TGTGCCAGCAGCTTAGGAGGGGCCACTCTCTACGAGCAGTACTTC. This chain links TRBV7-6 with TRBJ2-7; D tentatively fits TRBD1 or TRBD2 (5 bases each). The V gene's germline CDR1 is SGHVS and CDR2 FNYEAQ. The CDR3 consists of 15 residues. Trimming took off 1 base at V and 3 bases at J, with 13 bases between the two ends.

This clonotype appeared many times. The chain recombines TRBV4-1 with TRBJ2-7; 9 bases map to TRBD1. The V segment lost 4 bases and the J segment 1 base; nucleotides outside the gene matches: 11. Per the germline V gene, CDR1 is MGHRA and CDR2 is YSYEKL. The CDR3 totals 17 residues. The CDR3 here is CASSLIFAGTGSYEQYF. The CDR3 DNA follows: TGCGCCAGCAGCCTTATATTTGCCGGGACAGGGTCCTACGAGCAGTACTTC.

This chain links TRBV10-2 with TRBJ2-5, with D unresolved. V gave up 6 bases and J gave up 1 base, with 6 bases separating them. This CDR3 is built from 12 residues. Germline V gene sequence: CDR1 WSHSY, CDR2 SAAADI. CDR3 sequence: CASSTSQETQYF. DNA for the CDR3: TGCGCCAGCAGCACCAGCCAAGAGACCCAGTACTTC.

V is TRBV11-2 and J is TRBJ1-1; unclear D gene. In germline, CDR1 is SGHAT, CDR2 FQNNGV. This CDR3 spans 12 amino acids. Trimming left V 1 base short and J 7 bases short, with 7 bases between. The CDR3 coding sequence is TGTGCCAGCAGCTTAGTTAGGATTGAAGCTTTCTTT. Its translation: CASSLVRIEAFF.

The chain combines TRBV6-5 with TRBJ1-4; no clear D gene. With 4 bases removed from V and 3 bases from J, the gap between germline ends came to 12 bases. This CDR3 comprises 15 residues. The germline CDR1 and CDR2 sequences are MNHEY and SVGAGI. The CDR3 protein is CASSLLFTPNEKLFF. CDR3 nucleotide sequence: TGTGCCAGCAGTTTACTGTTCACTCCTAATGAAAAACTGTTTTTT.

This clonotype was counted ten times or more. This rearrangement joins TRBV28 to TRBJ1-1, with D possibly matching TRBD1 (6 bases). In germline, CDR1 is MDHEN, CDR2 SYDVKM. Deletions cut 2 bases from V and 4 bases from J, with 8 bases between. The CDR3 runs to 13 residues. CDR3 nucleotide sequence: TGTGCCAGCAGTTTAACAGGGTTCACTGAAGCTTTCTTT. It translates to CASSLTGFTEAFF.

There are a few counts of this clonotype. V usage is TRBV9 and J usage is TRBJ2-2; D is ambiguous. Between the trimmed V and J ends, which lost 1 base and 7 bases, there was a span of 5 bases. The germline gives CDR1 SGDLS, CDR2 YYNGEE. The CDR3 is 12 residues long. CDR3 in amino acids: CASSVMSGELFF. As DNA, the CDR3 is TGTGCCAGCAGCGTAATGAGCGGGGAGCTGTTTTTT.

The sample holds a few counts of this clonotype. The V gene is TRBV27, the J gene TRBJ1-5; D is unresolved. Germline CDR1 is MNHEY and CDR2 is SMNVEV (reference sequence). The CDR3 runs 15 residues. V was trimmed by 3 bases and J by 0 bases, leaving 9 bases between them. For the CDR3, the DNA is TGTGCCAGCAGTTTTACGGCGGGTAGCAATCAGCCCCAGCATTTT. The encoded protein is CASSFTAGSNQPQHF.

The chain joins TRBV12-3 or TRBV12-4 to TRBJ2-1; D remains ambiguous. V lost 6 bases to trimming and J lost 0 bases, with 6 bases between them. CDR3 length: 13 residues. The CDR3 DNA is TGTGCCAGCAGCCTCCGCTCCTACAATGAGCAGTTCTTC. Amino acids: CASSLRSYNEQFF.

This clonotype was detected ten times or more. CDR3 DNA: TGCGCCAGCAGCCAAGGGACAGTCACAGATACGCAGTATTTT. This gives the protein CASSQGTVTDTQYF. This chain links TRBV4-1 with TRBJ2-3, with D tentatively TRBD1 (6 bases). This CDR3 has 14 residues. Germline-derived CDR1 and CDR2 are MGHRA and YSYEKL. Trimming stripped 1 base from V and 2 bases from J, with 7 bases between.

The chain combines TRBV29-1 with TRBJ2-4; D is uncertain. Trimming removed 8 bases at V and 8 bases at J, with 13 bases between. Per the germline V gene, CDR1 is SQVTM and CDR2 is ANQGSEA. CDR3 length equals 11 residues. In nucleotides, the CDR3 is TGCAGCTCTAGACTCGGAGACATTCAGTACTTC. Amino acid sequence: CSSRLGDIQYF. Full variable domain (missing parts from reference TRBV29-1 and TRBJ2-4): SAVISQKPSRDICQRGTSLTIQCQVDSQVTMMFWYRQQPGQSLTLIATANQGSEATYESGFVIDKFPISRPNLTFSTLTVSNMSPEDSSIYLCSSRLGDIQYFGAGTRLSVL.

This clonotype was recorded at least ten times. Written as DNA, the CDR3 is TGCAGTGCTAGACCGGACATGAACACTGAAGCTTTCTTT. Its translation is CSARPDMNTEAFF. The chain carries TRBV20-1 and TRBJ1-1, with D possibly matching TRBD1 (5 bases). From germline, CDR1 is DFQATT and CDR2 SNEGSKA (reference sequence). Trimming left V 2 bases short and J 0 bases short, with 7 bases between. The CDR3 sequence is 13 residues long.

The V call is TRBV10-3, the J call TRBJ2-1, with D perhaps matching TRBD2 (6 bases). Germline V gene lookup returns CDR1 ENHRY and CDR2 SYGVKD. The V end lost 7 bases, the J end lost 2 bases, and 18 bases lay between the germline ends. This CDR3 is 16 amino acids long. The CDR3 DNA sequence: TGTGCCATCAAGGAGACTGGAGGGGCCCCCTACAATGAGCAGTTCTTC. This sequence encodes CAIKETGGAPYNEQFF.

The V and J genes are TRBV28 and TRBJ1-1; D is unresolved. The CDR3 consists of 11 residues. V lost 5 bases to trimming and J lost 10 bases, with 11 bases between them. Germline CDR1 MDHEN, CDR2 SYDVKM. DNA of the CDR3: TGTGCCAGCAGTCCCCAGTTTGGAGCTTTCTTT. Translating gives CASSPQFGAFF.

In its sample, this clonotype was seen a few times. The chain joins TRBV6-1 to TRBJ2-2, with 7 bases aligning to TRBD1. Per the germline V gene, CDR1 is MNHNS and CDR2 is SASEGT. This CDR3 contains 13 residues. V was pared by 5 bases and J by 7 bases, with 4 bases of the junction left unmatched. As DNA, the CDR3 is TGTGCCAGCAGTACTACAGGGGTCGGGGAGCTGTTTTTT. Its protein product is CASSTTGVGELFF.

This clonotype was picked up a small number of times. CDR3 sequence: CSARTSGSYTQYF. In DNA form, the CDR3 reads TGCAGTGCTAGGACTAGCGGGAGTTATACGCAGTATTTT. V is TRBV20-1 and J is TRBJ2-3; TRBD2 agrees at 12 bases. V shed 3 bases and J 7 bases; nucleotides not matched to a gene: 2. Germline V gene sequence: CDR1 DFQATT, CDR2 SNEGSKA (reference sequence). CDR3 length equals 13 residues.

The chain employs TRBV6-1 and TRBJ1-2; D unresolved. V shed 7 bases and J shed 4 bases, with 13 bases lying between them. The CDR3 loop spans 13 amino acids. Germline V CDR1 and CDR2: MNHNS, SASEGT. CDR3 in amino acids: CASTGSFRYGYTF. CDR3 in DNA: TGTGCCAGCACGGGGAGTTTCCGCTATGGCTACACCTTC.

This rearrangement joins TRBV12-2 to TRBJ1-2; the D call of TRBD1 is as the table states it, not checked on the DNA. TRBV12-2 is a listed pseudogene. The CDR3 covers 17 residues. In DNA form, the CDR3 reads TGTGCAAGTCGCTTAACCGCCACTGAGGGGATCGACTATGGCTACACCTTC. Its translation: CASRLTATEGIDYGYTF.

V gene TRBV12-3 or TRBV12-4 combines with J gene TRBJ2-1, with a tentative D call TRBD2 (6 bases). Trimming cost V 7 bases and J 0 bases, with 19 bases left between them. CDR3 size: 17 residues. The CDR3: CASTPFRRDSSYNEQFF. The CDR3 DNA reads TGTGCCAGCACCCCTTTTCGGAGGGATAGCTCCTACAATGAGCAGTTCTTC.

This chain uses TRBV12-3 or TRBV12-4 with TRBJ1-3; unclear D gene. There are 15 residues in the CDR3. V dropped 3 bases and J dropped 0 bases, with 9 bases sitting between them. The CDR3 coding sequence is TGTGCCAGCAGTTTCGCTAGAGACTCTGGAAACACCATATATTTT. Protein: CASSFARDSGNTIYF.

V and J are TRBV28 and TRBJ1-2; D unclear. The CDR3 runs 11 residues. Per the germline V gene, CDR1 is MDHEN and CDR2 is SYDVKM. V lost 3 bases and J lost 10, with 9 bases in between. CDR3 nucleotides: TGTGCCAGCAGTTTCTACCGCGCCTACACCTTC. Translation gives CASSFYRAYTF.

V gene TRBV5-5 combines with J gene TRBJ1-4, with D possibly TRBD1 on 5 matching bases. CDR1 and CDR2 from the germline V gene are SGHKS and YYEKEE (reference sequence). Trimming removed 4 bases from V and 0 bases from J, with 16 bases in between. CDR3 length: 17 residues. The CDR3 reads CASSPSGTAATNEKLFF. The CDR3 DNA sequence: TGTGCCAGCAGCCCATCCGGGACGGCGGCAACTAATGAAAAACTGTTTTTT.

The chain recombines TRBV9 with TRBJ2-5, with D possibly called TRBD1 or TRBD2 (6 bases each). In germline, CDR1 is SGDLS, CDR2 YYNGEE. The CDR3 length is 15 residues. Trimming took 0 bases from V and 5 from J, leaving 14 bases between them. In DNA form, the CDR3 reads TGTGCCAGCAGCGTAGGTCCGGGGGCGCGGGAGACCCAGTACTTC. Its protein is CASSVGPGARETQYF.